This T cell receptor beta chain is drawn from a study of blood T cell repertoires in COVID-19. V gave up 6 bases and J gave up 6 bases; unmatched junction bases: 8. In germline, CDR1 is SNHLY, CDR2 FYNNEI. The CDR3 sequence is 14 residues long. This clone appeared a single time. Sequencing was performed with immunoSEQ multiplex PCR; in TCRdb, only in-frame clones are kept and a portion is missing. The sample lists 200,000 or so clones, around nine tenths occurring once. This TCR derives from a man younger than 45 who had recovered from COVID-19. The gene calls are TRBV2 and TRBJ2-3, with 8 bases that match TRBD1. The sequenced sample consisted of PBMCs or T cells enriched from blood (not recorded which). The CDR3 nucleotides are TGTGCCAGCAGGGACAGGGTGGTGTTGGATACGCAGTATTTT. Translating gives CASRDRVVLDTQYF.